This TCR beta chain is from a study of regulatory T cells in long-lasting Graves disease (dated by TCRdb to the early 2020s). Turning to the overall study: Newly diagnosed Graves' disease patients had taken antithyroid drugs for less than 3 months. Persistent Graves' disease patients were compared with newly diagnosed Graves' disease patients by peripheral blood TCR sequencing and RNA sequencing. A total of some 33 samples were covered by TCR sequencing, comprising around 13 persistent and about 20 newly diagnosed Graves' disease patients. The study took place in China and was registered as a clinical trial. Broader findings and caveats from the paper: Lower TCR Shannon entropy and fewer highly expanded clones were observed in persistent Graves' disease patients than in newly diagnosed patients, which suggested clonal expansion. The small sample size was acknowledged by the authors as a limitation that may reduce accuracy. Persistent patients shared more public clonotypes among themselves (around 2,800) than newly diagnosed patients did (roughly 910). Only peripheral blood was studied, because thyroid tissue, the primary lesion, was inaccessible. TRBV28, TRBJ1-2 and TRBJ2-5 were preferentially used in persistent disease, while TRBV20-1 and TRBJ2-1 were favored in newly diagnosed disease. Sequencing and analysis were limited to the TCR beta chain.

There are a few counts of this clonotype. The specificity of this receptor is unknown. Per-base quality was not reported, and no clone a single base away is much larger than it. The cysteine opens and the phenylalanine closes a CDR3 of 12 amino acids. Only CDR3 DNA is held: 36 bases, read in frame from base 1. The V and J ends are trimmed by 5 bases and 4 bases, leaving 8 bases between them. Based on the germline V gene, the CDR1 and CDR2 sequences are MDHEN and SYDVKM. The time point label here, explained by the study, means: newly diagnosed GD, antithyroid drugs for less than 3 months. For both TCR sequencing and RNA sequencing, RNA was extracted from PBMCs using TRIzol. The diagnosis of Graves' disease was made according to American Thyroid Association guidelines. Recruitment of patients was carried out at an endocrinology department in Xi'an, China. From each patient, approximately 10 milliliters of peripheral blood was collected into an EDTA anticoagulant tube. Ficoll Paque Plus density gradient separation was used to isolate PBMCs, and no further T cell sorting was done. An Agilent 2100 Bioanalyzer and agarose gel were used to check RNA quality, while a NanoDrop 2000 measured RNA concentration.

Receptor libraries were prepared by multiplex PCR. The sequencing machine was an Illumina HiSeq 4000. iRepertoire HTBI primers and Arm-PCR amplification of CDR3 regions were used to construct TCR beta libraries. Before sequencing, the PCR products went through gel purification. Processing in the source paper ran as follows. Across samples, 60 to 75 TRBV and over 11 TRBJ segments were identified and used for gene usage analysis of CDR3 amino acid clonotypes. COPE and FqMerger were used to merge the filtered high-quality paired reads into contigs. BLAST was used to align contigs to the IMGT TRBV, TRBD and TRBJ reference genes, and CDR3 was defined following IMGT. Any clonotype with a frequency above 0.1% was classified as a highly expanded clone. Repertoire diversity was measured by Shannon entropy, and V-J evenness by the Gini coefficient. Public clonotypes were defined as clonotypes shared by more than one individual. The public reads were run again by TCRdb, first through fastp at Q25 and then through MiXCR, and only productive beta chains were kept. When rows share a CDR3 protein, they turn into one entry using the most common DNA and genes. The V and J calls shown here were made by TCRdb, not taken from the authors' results. This sample has under 400,000 distinct CDR3 sequences in its table, and around 17% of those were observed once. The ten biggest clones cover 25% to 30% of the sample.

This sample was also put to use in a study of T cells in Graves' hyperthyroidism and ophthalmopathy. The second paper further reports: Stable Graves' hyperthyroidism was defined as the absence of progression to ophthalmopathy over 18 months of follow-up. Hyperthyroidism patients were aged 18 to 65 years and newly diagnosed, with disease duration of less than 2 months. Exclusion was applied to patients with uncontrolled infections, other autoimmune diseases, pregnancy or lactation. Diagnoses were established on the basis of clinical symptoms, serum thyroxine and TRAb, thyroid ultrasound, and orbital computed tomography. For the first round of RT-PCR on the TCR CDR3, the HTBI primer set was used together with the Qiagen OneStep RT-PCR kit. Most expanded thyroid clonotypes (frequency above 0.001) were also detected in blood, a finding suggesting that blood repertoires may reflect thyroid immune responses. A model built on a 13 V-J signature distinguished ophthalmopathy from stable hyperthyroidism, reaching 87.88% sensitivity and under 84% specificity in cross-validation and 80%/75% in testing. In validation, the model predicted progression to ophthalmopathy with approximately 71% sensitivity and 72% to 85% specificity, a median of roughly seven months before onset. A discovery cohort of around 98 patients, roughly 45 with Graves' ophthalmopathy and about 58 with stable Graves' hyperthyroidism, was used to find distinguishing TCR V-J signatures. Prospective prediction of ophthalmopathy was tested in an independent validation cohort consisting of 18 to 20 hyperthyroidism patients and some 16 patients who later progressed to ophthalmopathy. The 75 to 100 discovery patients were randomly divided into training and test sets at a 7:3 ratio. In more than 5 Graves' hyperthyroidism patients, the study also compared T-cell repertoires from thyroid tissue with T-cell repertoires from blood. After sampling, hyperthyroidism patients received methimazole starting at 30 mg daily, and ophthalmopathy patients received high-dose intravenous methylprednisolone. The libraries were constructed in a second round of multiplex PCR and then size-selected and purified. The libraries were sequenced on an Illumina HiSeq2000 using paired-end 100 bp reads. SOAPnuke was used to process the raw data, with reads discarded if the reads contained adapters or uncalled bases, had a mean Phred below 15, or lacked an exact constant-primer or identifier match. High-quality paired reads were merged using COPE v1.2.5, and each unique nucleotide sequence was defined as a clonotype. MiTCR v1.1 was used to align the clonotypes against IMGT TRBV, TRBD and TRBJ reference segments. Analysis was restricted to V-J combinations with a frequency above 0.0001, which covered 99% to 99.2% of repertoires. The TCS score was defined as F50 (clonal expansion) divided by E x V (chaos), with BLOSUM62-based TCRdist calculated between CDR3 peptides within each V-J. Welch's t-statistics and random forest reduced roughly 500 V-J features to 13, which were used in a naive Bayes classifier (R e1071). No statistical method was used to fix the sample size in advance, and group allocation was not hidden from the investigators. TCR Vbeta CDR3 sequencing of roughly 140 peripheral blood samples (fewer than 45 ophthalmopathy, about 80 hyperthyroidism and around 17 progressor patients) is reported in the paper.

The chain couples TRBV28 to TRBJ1-2, with TRBD1 tentatively as D gene (6 bases match). The sample was peripheral blood mononuclear cells (PBMCs), taken at new diagnosis, from a patient treated with antithyroid drugs. This sequence was found in a man aged 35 to 55 with Graves disease. Donor details come from another sample of the same person, matched by shared clones. The CDR3 protein: CASSGDIYGYTF. The sequenced DNA is TGTGCCAGCAGTGGGGACATCTATGGCTACACCTTC.